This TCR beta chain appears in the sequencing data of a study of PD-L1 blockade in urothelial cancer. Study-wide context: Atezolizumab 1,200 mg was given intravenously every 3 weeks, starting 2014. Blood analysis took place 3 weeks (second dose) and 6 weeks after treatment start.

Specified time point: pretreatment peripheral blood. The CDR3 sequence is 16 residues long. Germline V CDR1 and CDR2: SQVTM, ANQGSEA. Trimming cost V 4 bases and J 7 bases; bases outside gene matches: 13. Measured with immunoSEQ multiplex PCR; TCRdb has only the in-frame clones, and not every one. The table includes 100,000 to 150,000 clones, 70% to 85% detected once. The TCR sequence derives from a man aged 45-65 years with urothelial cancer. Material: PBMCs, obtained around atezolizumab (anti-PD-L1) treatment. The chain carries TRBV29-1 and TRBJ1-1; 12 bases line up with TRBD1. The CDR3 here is CSVVAIGDRGLLEAFF. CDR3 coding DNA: TGCAGCGTTGTGGCAATCGGGGACAGGGGGCTTCTTGAAGCTTTCTTT.